This T cell receptor beta chain was captured by sequencing in a study of shared clonotypes between healthy human individuals. Regarding the study as a whole: Sequencing depth was a factor that was expected to affect clonotype sharing among donors. Non-shared clonotypes had lower generation probabilities than clonotypes shared by all four sorted-subset donors.

DNA at about 200 ng, 25,000 to 30,000 T cell genomes, went into sorted-subset replicate PCRs. The assay was immunoSEQ multiplex PCR, and TCRdb's table has in-frame clones only and misses some. In the table there are 2 million to 2.5 million clones, around 92% of which are singletons. With respect to this clone: Its antigen is currently unknown.

The germline V and J ends were trimmed by 1 base and 0 bases, with 7 bases remaining between them. The CDR3 extends over 15 amino acids. From germline, CDR1 is SGHAT and CDR2 FQNNGV. This receptor was taken from a man aged 18 to 35 in good health. Some clones in this sample may be carry-over from other donors' samples. This chain joins TRBV11-2 and TRBJ1-3; D call uncertain. Input material: naive CD4+ T cells from PBMCs. The sample's subset: CD45RA+ positively selected. Here the CDR3 reads CASSLGPTSGNTIYF. The DNA for the CDR3 is TGTGCCAGCAGCTTAGGACCGACCTCTGGAAACACCATATATTTT.